This T cell receptor beta chain was retrieved from a study of CD8 T cells in Susac syndrome. It was treatment-naive patients with stable or active relapsing-remitting disease who made up the multiple sclerosis controls. It was with random hexamers that about 0.45 to 1 ug RNA was reverse transcribed. Amplification of TCR beta CDR3 was carried out by immunoSEQ multiplex PCR, which covered 54 Vbeta and 13 Jbeta segments. TCRdb re-derived calls from the immunoSEQ multiplex PCR reads in MiXCR, one entry per CDR3 protein. Here the sample spans 400,000 or so distinct CDR3 sequences, around 85% being singletons. Sequencing was performed on CD8+ T cells from PBMCs. This receptor was identified in a human donor with multiple sclerosis.

CDR3 sequence reads: CSATSSREFADTQYF. The CDR3 DNA reads TGCAGTGCAACCTCCTCGCGGGAGTTCGCAGATACGCAGTATTTT. The chain has TRBV20-1 and TRBJ2-3; 7 bases line up with TRBD2. The CDR3 loop spans 15 amino acids. The germline CDR1 and CDR2 sequences are DFQATT and SNEGSKA (reference sequence). V was pared by 6 bases and J by 4 bases, with 13 bases of the junction left unmatched.